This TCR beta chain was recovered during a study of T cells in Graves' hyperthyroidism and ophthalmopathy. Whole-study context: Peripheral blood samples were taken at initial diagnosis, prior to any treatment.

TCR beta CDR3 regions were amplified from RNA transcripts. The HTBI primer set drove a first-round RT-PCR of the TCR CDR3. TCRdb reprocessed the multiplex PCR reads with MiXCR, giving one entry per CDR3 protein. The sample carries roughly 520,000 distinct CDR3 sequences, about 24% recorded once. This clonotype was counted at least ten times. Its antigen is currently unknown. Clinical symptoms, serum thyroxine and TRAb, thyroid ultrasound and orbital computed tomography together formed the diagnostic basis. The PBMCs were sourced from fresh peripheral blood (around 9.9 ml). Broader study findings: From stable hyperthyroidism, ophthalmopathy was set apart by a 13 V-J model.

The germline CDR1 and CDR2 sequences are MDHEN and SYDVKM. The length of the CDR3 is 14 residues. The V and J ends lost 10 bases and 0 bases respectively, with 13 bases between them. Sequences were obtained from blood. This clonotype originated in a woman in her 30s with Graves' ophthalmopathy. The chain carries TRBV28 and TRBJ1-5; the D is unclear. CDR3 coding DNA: TGTGCCACCGCGAATCTGTATAGCAATCAGCCCCAGCATTTT. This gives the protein CATANLYSNQPQHF.